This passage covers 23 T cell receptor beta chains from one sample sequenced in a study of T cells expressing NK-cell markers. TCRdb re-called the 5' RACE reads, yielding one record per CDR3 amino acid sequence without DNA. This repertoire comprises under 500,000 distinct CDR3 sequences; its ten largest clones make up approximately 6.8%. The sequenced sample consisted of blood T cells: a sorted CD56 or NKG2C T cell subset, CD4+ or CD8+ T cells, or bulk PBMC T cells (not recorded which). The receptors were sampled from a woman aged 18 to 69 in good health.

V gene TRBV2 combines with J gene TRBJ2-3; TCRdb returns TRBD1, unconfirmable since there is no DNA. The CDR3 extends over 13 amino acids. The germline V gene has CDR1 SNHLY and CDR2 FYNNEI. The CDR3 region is CASSSGQGDTQYF.

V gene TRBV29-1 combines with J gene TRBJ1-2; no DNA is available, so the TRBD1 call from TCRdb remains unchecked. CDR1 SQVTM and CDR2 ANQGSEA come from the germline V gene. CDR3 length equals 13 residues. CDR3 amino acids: CSVGIGSGNGYTF.

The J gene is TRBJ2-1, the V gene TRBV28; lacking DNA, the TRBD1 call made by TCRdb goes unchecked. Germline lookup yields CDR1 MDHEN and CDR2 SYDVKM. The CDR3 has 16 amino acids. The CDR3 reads CASSHPPSVPYNEQFF.

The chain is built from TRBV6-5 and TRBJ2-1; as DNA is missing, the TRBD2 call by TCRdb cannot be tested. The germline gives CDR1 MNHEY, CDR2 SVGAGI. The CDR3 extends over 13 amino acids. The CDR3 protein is CASSPSGGLEQFF.

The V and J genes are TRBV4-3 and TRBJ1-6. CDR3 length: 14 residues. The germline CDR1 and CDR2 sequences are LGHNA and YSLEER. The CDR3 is CASSLEVSNSPLHF.

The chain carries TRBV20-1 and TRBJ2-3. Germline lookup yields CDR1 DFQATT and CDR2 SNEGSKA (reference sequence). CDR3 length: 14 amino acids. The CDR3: CSARGWGYTDTQYF.

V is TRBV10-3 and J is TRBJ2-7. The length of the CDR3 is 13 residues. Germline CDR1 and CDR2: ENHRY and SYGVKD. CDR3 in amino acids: CAISETGNYEQYF.

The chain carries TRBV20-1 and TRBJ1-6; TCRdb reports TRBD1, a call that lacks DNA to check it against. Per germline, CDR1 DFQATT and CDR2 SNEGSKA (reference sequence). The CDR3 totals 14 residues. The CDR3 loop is CSARGPAGASPLHF.

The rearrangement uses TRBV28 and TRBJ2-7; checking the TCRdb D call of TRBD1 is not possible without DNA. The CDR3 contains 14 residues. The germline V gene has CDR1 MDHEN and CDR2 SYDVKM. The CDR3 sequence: CASKGWDISYEQYF. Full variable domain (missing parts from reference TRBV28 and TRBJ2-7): DVKVTQSSRYLVKRTGEKVFLECVQDMDHENMFWYRQDPGLGLRLIYFSYDVKMKEKGDIPEGYSVSREKKERFSLILESASTNQTSMYLCASKGWDISYEQYFGPGTRLTVT.

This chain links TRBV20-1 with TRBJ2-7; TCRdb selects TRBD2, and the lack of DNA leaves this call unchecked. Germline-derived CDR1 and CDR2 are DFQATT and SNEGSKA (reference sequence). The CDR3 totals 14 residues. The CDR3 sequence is CSASASSGSSEQYF.

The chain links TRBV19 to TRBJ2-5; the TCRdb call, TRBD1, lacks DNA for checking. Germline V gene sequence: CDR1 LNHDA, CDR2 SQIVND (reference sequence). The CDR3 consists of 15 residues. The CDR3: CASSATPRSQETQYF.

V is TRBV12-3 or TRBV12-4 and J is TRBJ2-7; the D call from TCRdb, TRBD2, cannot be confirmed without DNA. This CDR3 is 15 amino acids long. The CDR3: CASGITGTSGYEQYF.

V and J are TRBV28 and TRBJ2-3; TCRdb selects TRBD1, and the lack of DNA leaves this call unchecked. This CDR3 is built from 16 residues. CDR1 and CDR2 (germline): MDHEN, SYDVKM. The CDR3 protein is CASSFGRTGITDTQYF.

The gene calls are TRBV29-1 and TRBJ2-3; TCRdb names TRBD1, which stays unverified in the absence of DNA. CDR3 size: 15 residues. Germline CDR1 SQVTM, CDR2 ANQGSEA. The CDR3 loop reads CSVSGSPDITDTQYF.

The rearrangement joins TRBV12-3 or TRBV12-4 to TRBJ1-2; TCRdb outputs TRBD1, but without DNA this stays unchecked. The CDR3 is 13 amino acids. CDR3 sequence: CASGPGGRGGYTF.

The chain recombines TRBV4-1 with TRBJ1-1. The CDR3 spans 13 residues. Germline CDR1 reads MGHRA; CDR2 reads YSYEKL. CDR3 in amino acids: CASSQVVDTEAFF.

CDR3 sequence: CASSVGPGDKPQHF. V and J are TRBV11-2 and TRBJ1-5; there is no DNA to check the TCRdb D call of TRBD1. CDR3 length: 14 residues. Germline CDR1 reads SGHAT; CDR2 reads FQNNGV.

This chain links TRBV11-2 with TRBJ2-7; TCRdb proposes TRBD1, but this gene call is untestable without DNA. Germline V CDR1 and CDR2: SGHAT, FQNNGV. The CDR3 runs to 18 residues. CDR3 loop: CASSLPGTGRGFAYEQYF.

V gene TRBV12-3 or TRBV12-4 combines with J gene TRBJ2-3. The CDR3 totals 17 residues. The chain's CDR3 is CASSFEFSKTKTDTQYF.

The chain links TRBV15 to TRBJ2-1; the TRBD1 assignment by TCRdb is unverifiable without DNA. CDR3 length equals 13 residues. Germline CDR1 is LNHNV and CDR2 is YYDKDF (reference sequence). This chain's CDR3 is CATSFYQGYEQFF.

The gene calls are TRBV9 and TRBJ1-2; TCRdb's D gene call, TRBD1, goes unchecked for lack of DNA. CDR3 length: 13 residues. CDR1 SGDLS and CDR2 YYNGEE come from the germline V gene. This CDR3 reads CASSVDRERGYTF.

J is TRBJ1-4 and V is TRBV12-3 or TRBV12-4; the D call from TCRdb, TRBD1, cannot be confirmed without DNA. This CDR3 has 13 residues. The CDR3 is CASLGQDNEKLFF.

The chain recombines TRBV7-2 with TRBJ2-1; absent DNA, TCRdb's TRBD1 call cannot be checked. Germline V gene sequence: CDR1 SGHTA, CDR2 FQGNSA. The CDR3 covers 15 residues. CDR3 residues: CASSAGTGGHNEQFF.